Each of the 27 T cell receptor beta chains below was sequenced from the same sample in a study of shared clonotypes between healthy human individuals. Cells designated naive CD8 were CD45RO-negative and were positively selected for CCR7, with terminally differentiated effector memory CD45RA+ cells excluded. Assay used: immunoSEQ multiplex PCR; TCRdb lists only in-frame clones, some missing. The repertoire includes around 2,100,000 clones, less than 95% of them detected once, and roughly 1.2% sits in the top ten. The material sequenced was naive CD8+ T cells sorted from blood. These receptors were obtained from a young man in good health.

With respect to this clone: At the DNA level, this CDR3 is encoded by other sequences in the same sample as well. This chain uses TRBV27 with TRBJ1-6; D may be TRBD1 (5 bases). The CDR3 has 14 amino acids. Germline V gives CDR1 MNHEY, CDR2 SMNVEV (reference sequence). Deletions cut 2 bases from V and 9 bases from J, with 11 bases between. The DNA for the CDR3 is TGTGCCAGCAGTTTAGGGGGACTCGGTTCACCCCTCCACTTT. Its translation is CASSLGGLGSPLHF.

J is TRBJ1-1 and V is TRBV6-1; D remains unclear. Trimming took off 6 bases at V and 1 base at J, with 9 bases between the two ends. CDR3 length: 13 residues. Germline CDR1 reads MNHNS; CDR2 reads SASEGT. The CDR3 DNA follows: TGTGCCAGCAGAGTTCAAACGAACACTGAAGCTTTCTTT. It specifies CASRVQTNTEAFF.

J is TRBJ1-5 and V is TRBV5-1; no clear D. The CDR3 runs to 15 residues. The V end was cut by 2 bases, the J end by 2 bases, with 11 bases between. Germline CDR1 and CDR2: SGHRS and YFSETQ. The CDR3 sequence is CASSFGEGGNQPQHF. The CDR3 DNA follows: TGCGCCAGCAGCTTTGGGGAGGGCGGCAATCAGCCCCAGCATTTT.

The chain recombines TRBV28 with TRBJ2-7, with 10 bases identical to TRBD1. The trim removed 3 bases at V and 7 bases at J, leaving 12 bases unmatched. Germline CDR1 reads MDHEN; CDR2 reads SYDVKM. The CDR3 contains 16 residues. The CDR3 coding sequence is TGTGCCAGCAGTTTTAGGGGACAGGGGCCCGGGTGGGAGCAGTACTTC. Its protein is CASSFRGQGPGWEQYF. Complete variable domain (other parts from reference TRBV28 and TRBJ2-7): DVKVTQSSRYLVKRTGEKVFLECVQDMDHENMFWYRQDPGLGLRLIYFSYDVKMKEKGDIPEGYSVSREKKERFSLILESASTNQTSMYLCASSFRGQGPGWEQYFGPGTRLTVT.

Turning to this clone: The sample has other DNA sequences that encode this CDR3 too. V is TRBV6-5 and J is TRBJ2-7, with D unclear. CDR1 and CDR2 from the germline V gene are MNHEY and SVGAGI. The CDR3 is 11 amino acids. V was cut by 4 bases and J by 3 bases, with 4 bases left in between. The CDR3 is CASSFNYEQYF. The CDR3 coding sequence is TGTGCCAGCAGTTTCAACTACGAGCAGTACTTC.

Turning to this clone: Other DNA sequences of this sample code for an identical CDR3. The chain joins TRBV4-3 to TRBJ1-3; D unclear. Germline CDR1 reads LGHNA; CDR2 reads YSLEER. V shed 0 bases and J shed 4 bases, with 4 bases lying between them. The CDR3 is 13 amino acids. The CDR3 here is CASSQDRGNTIYF. Here the CDR3 DNA reads TGCGCCAGCAGCCAAGATCGAGGAAACACCATATATTTT.

The chain couples TRBV7-8 to TRBJ2-7; TRBD2 is a possible D gene (6 bases). Looked up from germline, CDR1 is SGHVS and CDR2 is FQNEAQ. This CDR3 region has 13 residues. Trimming stripped 8 bases from V and 5 bases from J, with 16 bases between. The CDR3: CASRLGGIDEQYF. CDR3 nucleotide sequence: TGTGCCAGCCGGCTCGGGGGAATCGACGAGCAGTACTTC.

This clone was recorded once. This chain uses TRBV9 with TRBJ2-5, with no clear D. The CDR3 has 14 amino acids. From germline, CDR1 is SGDLS and CDR2 YYNGEE. Trimming pared 4 bases from V and 5 bases from J, leaving 15 bases between. The DNA for the CDR3 is TGTGCCAGCAGCCCCCGTAAAGGGATTGAGACCCAGTACTTC. This sequence encodes CASSPRKGIETQYF.

The V call is TRBV4-3, the J call TRBJ2-7, with TRBD2 identical over 11 bases. The ends lost 0 bases at V and 4 bases at J; junction bases unmatched: 5. The germline CDR1 and CDR2 sequences are LGHNA and YSLEER. This CDR3 has 16 amino acids. CDR3 DNA: TGCGCCAGCAGCCAAGATCCGGGACTAGCGGTTTACGAGCAGTACTTC. Its protein is CASSQDPGLAVYEQYF.

CDR3 bases: TGTGCCAGCAGCTTGACCTCTAGCGAGCAGTACTTC. Translation: CASSLTSSEQYF. The chain combines TRBV5-6 with TRBJ2-7; D remains unclear. The germline V and J ends were trimmed by 1 base and 6 bases, with 8 bases remaining between them. The CDR3 extends over 12 amino acids. The germline V gene has CDR1 SGHDT and CDR2 YYEEEE.

To note about this clone: This sample includes further DNA sequences coding for the same CDR3. The chain joins TRBV30 to TRBJ2-7; D gene unclear. V was trimmed by 0 bases and J by 0 bases, leaving 9 bases between them. Per the germline V gene, CDR1 is GTSNPN and CDR2 is SVGIG (reference sequence). CDR3 size: 14 residues. In nucleotides, the CDR3 is TGTGCCTGGAGTGTCCCGGGTAGCTCCTACGAGCAGTACTTC. This sequence encodes CAWSVPGSSYEQYF.

The chain uses TRBV4-2 and TRBJ2-7, with D possibly matching TRBD2 (5 bases). CDR1 and CDR2 (germline): LGHNA, YNFKEQ. Trimming left V 0 bases short and J 7 bases short, with 13 bases between. There are 14 residues in the CDR3. The CDR3 spells CASSQDGSPGEQYF. The CDR3 DNA reads as TGTGCCAGCAGCCAAGATGGCTCCCCGGGAGAGCAGTACTTC.

The chain links TRBV9 to TRBJ2-2; D is uncertain. CDR1 is SGDLS and CDR2 is YYNGEE in the germline V gene. The CDR3 runs to 14 residues. Trimming took 4 bases from V and 4 from J, leaving 11 bases between them. For the CDR3, the DNA is TGTGCCAGCAGCACCCGCGGAGTCACCGGGGAGCTGTTTTTT. Protein sequence: CASSTRGVTGELFF. The variable domain in full, completed from reference TRBV9 and TRBJ2-2, reads DSGVTQTPKHLITATGQRVTLRCSPRSGDLSVYWYQQSLDQGLQFLIQYYNGEERAKGNILERFSAQQFPDLHSELNLSSLELGDSALYFCASSTRGVTGELFFGEGSRLTVL.

V is TRBV9 and J is TRBJ2-5; the D is unclear. This CDR3 spans 15 amino acids. V lost 4 bases to trimming and J lost 3 bases, with 16 bases between them. Germline CDR1 reads SGDLS; CDR2 reads YYNGEE. The CDR3 nucleotides are TGTGCCAGCAGCCTCCTGGATAGGGCTGAAGAGACCCAGTACTTC. Protein sequence: CASSLLDRAEETQYF.

The V gene is TRBV19, the J gene TRBJ1-1; D is uncertain. Looked up from germline, CDR1 is LNHDA and CDR2 is SQIVND (reference sequence). CDR3 size: 15 residues. V lost 6 bases and J 0 bases, leaving 14 bases between the germline ends. CDR3 nucleotides: TGTGCCAGTAGCCCTTCGGGGTACATGAACACTGAAGCTTTCTTT. It encodes CASSPSGYMNTEAFF.

The rearrangement uses TRBV6-1 and TRBJ2-1; 12 bases align to TRBD2. Losses at the gene ends were 3 bases for V and 6 bases for J; bases not matched to a gene: 6. The CDR3 length is 16 residues. Germline V CDR1 and CDR2: MNHNS, SASEGT. The CDR3 DNA sequence: TGTGCCAGCAGTGATTGGACTAGCGGGATCTCCAATGAGCAGTTCTTC. This encodes CASSDWTSGISNEQFF.

This chain uses TRBV4-1 with TRBJ2-1; 13 bases map to TRBD2. The J segment lost 6 bases and the V segment lost 4 bases, leaving 3 bases of the junction unmatched. Germline CDR1 is MGHRA and CDR2 is YSYEKL. The CDR3 is 15 amino acids. The CDR3 DNA follows: TGCGCCAGCAGCCCCACTAGCGGGAGGGGCAATGAGCAGTTCTTC. Residues: CASSPTSGRGNEQFF.

The rearrangement uses TRBV6-1 and TRBJ2-3; 8 positions match TRBD2. V gave up 3 bases and J gave up 4 bases; unmatched junction bases: 6. Germline V gene sequence: CDR1 MNHNS, CDR2 SASEGT. This CDR3 region has 15 residues. The CDR3 DNA follows: TGTGCCAGCAGTGAGCGGGGGGCTGAGGCAGATACGCAGTATTTT. Translating gives CASSERGAEADTQYF.

CDR3 in amino acids: CASSHQRGNEAFF. DNA of the CDR3: TGCGCCAGCAGCCATCAAAGGGGAAATGAAGCTTTCTTT. The chain combines TRBV4-3 with TRBJ1-1; weak D call: TRBD1 (5 bases). Germline values: CDR1 LGHNA, CDR2 YSLEER. This CDR3 is 13 amino acids long. Trimming left V 3 bases short and J 7 bases short, with 12 bases between.

This clone occurred a few times. The chain joins TRBV13 to TRBJ2-7; 9 positions agree with TRBD1. Germline V gene lookup returns CDR1 PRHDT and CDR2 FYEKMQ (reference sequence). V was clipped by 5 bases and J by 5 bases; unmatched bases: 4. The CDR3 sequence is 13 residues long. The CDR3 sequence is CASSLRDRDEQYF. As DNA, the CDR3 is TGTGCCAGCAGCCTCCGGGACAGGGACGAGCAGTACTTC.

The genes are TRBV10-1 and TRBJ2-7; 7 bases agree with TRBD1. V shed 4 bases and J 5 bases; nucleotides not matched to a gene: 5. The CDR3 runs to 13 residues. Germline V gives CDR1 WNHNN, CDR2 SYGVQD (reference sequence). The CDR3 region is CASSGQGRDEQYF. The DNA for the CDR3 is TGCGCCAGCAGTGGACAGGGCAGGGACGAGCAGTACTTC.

The chain combines TRBV5-1 with TRBJ2-7, with unresolved D. V dropped 2 bases and J dropped 5 bases, with 14 bases sitting between them. This CDR3 region has 14 residues. Per germline, CDR1 SGHRS and CDR2 YFSETQ. CDR3 sequence: CASSLSPGGDEQYF. The CDR3 DNA is TGCGCCAGCAGCTTATCTCCAGGCGGTGACGAGCAGTACTTC.

The chain combines TRBV13 with TRBJ2-3, with D uncertain. Looked up from germline, CDR1 is PRHDT and CDR2 is FYEKMQ (reference sequence). This CDR3 has 14 residues. Trimming removed 5 bases at V and 6 bases at J, with 15 bases between. CDR3 sequence (DNA): TGTGCCAGCAGCGTTTGGGGAACTGCGGATACGCAGTATTTT. Protein sequence: CASSVWGTADTQYF.

As concerns this clone: This same CDR3 is encoded by further DNA sequences in the sample. The V call is TRBV5-1, the J call TRBJ1-4; 10 nucleotides agree with TRBD1. The germline V gene encodes CDR1 SGHRS and CDR2 YFSETQ. CDR3 length equals 16 residues. The ends lost 4 bases at V and 0 bases at J; junction bases unmatched: 3. CDR3 nucleotides: TGCGCCAGCAGCCGGGGACAGGGGTCAACTAATGAAAAACTGTTTTTT. The encoded protein is CASSRGQGSTNEKLFF.

V and J are TRBV7-9 and TRBJ2-3; weak D call: TRBD1 (5 bases). CDR1 is SEHNR, CDR2 FQNEAQ, per germline (reference sequence). The CDR3 is 15 amino acids. Trimming pared 1 base from V and 1 base from J, leaving 9 bases between. CDR3 sequence (DNA): TGTGCCAGCAGCTTAGTCAGGGCCGGCACAGATACGCAGTATTTT. Residues: CASSLVRAGTDTQYF.

V is TRBV30 and J is TRBJ1-5; D is perhaps TRBD1 (6 bases). Trimming took 0 bases from V and 6 from J, leaving 15 bases between them. Germline V gene lookup returns CDR1 GTSNPN and CDR2 SVGIG (reference sequence). This CDR3 spans 15 amino acids. The DNA of the CDR3 is TGTGCCTGGAGTGTGGGCAGGGGAAGGGGTCAGCCCCAGCATTTT. Its protein product is CAWSVGRGRGQPQHF.

The V gene is TRBV9, the J gene TRBJ2-3, with a weak D call TRBD2 (5 bases). V gave up 0 bases and J gave up 2 bases, with 13 bases separating them. This CDR3 comprises 16 residues. The germline CDR1 and CDR2 sequences are SGDLS and YYNGEE. The CDR3 nucleotides are TGTGCCAGCAGCGTAGGAGGGTCGAAGACCACAGATACGCAGTATTTT. Amino acids: CASSVGGSKTTDTQYF.